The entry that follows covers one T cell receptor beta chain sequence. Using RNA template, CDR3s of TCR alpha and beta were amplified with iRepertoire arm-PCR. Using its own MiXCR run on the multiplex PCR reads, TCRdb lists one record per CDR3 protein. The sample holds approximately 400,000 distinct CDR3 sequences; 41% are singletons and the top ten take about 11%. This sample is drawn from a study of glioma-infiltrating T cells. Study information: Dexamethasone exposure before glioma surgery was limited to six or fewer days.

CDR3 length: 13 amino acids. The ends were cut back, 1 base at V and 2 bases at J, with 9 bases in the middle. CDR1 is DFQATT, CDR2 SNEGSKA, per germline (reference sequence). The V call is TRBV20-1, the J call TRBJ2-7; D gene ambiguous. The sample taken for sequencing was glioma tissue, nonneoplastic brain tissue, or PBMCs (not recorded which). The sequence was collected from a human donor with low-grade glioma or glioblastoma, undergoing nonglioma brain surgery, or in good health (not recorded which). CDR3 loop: CSARVGPAYEQYF. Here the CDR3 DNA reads TGCAGTGCTAGAGTCGGACCTGCCTACGAGCAGTACTTC.